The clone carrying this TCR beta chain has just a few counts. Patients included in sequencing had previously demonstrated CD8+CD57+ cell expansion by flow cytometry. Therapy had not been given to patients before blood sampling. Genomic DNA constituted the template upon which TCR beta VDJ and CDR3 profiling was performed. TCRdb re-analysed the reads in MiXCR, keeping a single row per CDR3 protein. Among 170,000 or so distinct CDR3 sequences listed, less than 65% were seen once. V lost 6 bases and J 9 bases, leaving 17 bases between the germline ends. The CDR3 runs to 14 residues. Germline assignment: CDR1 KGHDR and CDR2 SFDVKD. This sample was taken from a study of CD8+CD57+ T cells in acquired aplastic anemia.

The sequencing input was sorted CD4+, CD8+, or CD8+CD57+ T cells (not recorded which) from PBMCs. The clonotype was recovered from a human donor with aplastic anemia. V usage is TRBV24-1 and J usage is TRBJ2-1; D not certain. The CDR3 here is CATSLEGSKSEQFF. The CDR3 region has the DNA TGTGCCACCAGTCTTGAAGGGTCTAAAAGTGAGCAGTTCTTC.